This T cell receptor beta chain was documented in a study of T cell repertoires in cytomegalovirus infection. In TCRdb, the reads were re-called with MiXCR into one record per CDR3 protein. The table shows 400,000 or so distinct CDR3 sequences, with 18% occurring only once. The CDR3 is made up of 14 amino acids. Germline CDR1 and CDR2: DFQATT and SNEGSKA (reference sequence). Trimming shortened V by 3 bases and J by 1 base, and 13 bases separated the two germline ends. Remarks on this clonotype: Antigen: not known.

Study observations and caveats: HLA-C-restricted CMV-specific TCR beta clonotypes were dominant in the ex vivo response.

J is TRBJ2-7 and V is TRBV20-1; D gene unclear. The sequence came from a human donor in good health (CMV status not recorded). Some clones in this sample may be carry-over from other donors' samples. The source material was PBMCs. The CDR3 nucleotides read TGCAGTGCTAGTAGAACACTTGATTCCTACGAGCAGTACTTC. Amino acids: CSASRTLDSYEQYF.